These T cell receptor beta chains were read from a single sample in a study of regulatory T cells in long-lasting Graves disease. TCRdb passed the multiplex PCR reads through MiXCR, listing each CDR3 protein once. The sample records 400,000 to 450,000 distinct CDR3 sequences, 20% to 30% being singletons. The sequencing used peripheral blood mononuclear cells (PBMCs), collected when the disease was refractory, from a patient treated with antithyroid drugs. These receptors were taken from a female donor with Graves disease. The CDR3 runs from the conserved cysteine through the conserved F or W.

V gene	CDR3 length	J gene	CDR3 protein
TRBV6-1	14	TRBJ1-5	CASSQSQGLEPQHF
TRBV10-3	15	TRBJ2-4	CAIRVGQGPMDIQYF
TRBV28	15	TRBJ1-6	CTSSPPRGQTPPLHF
TRBV4-3	15	TRBJ2-7	CASSQDVGLPGEQYF
TRBV5-6	13	TRBJ2-7	CASSVIAGDEQYF
TRBV28	17	TRBJ1-1	CASSPSVRVTMNTEAFF
TRBV6-1	14	TRBJ2-7	CASSYGREAYEQYF
TRBV7-9	15	TRBJ1-2	CASSLGQGPTQGYTF
TRBV19	18	TRBJ2-6	CASSRRTSGIGGANVLTF
TRBV6-2/TRBV6-3	14	TRBJ2-1	CASSETSTYNEQFF
TRBV20-1	16	TRBJ2-4	CSARDRDRLAKNIQYF
TRBV6-2/TRBV6-3	12	.	CASSETTALQFF
TRBV29-1	14	TRBJ2-7	CSVEDGGGSYEQYF
TRBV20-1	17	TRBJ2-6	CSARTSGGNRGANVLTF
TRBV27	13	TRBJ2-7	CASKGTYPYEQYF
TRBV28	15	TRBJ2-1	CASSLRGLPLNEQFF
TRBV24-1	16	TRBJ2-7	CATSDTTRGEIYEQYF
TRBV3-1	13	TRBJ1-5	CASSQVGGQPQHF
TRBV6-5	15	TRBJ1-2	CASSYSGDRGRGYTF
TRBV15	16	TRBJ1-2	CATSRDGGGYGYGYTF
TRBV11-2	13	TRBJ2-7	CASSMTGYHEQYF
TRBV5-1	15	TRBJ1-1	CASSPPGRGRTEAFF
TRBV7-2	18	TRBJ1-3	CASSLVGRNVYSGNTIYF
TRBV15	14	TRBJ1-5	CATSRDRERQPQHF
TRBV7-8	14	TRBJ1-2	CASSLARQERGCTF
TRBV19	15	TRBJ2-4	CASSLSHVPKNIQYF
TRBV10-3	17	TRBJ1-6	CAISATGLGRGDSPLHF
TRBV24-1	18	TRBJ2-2	CATGATVGTSDITGELFF
TRBV24-1	13	TRBJ1-2	CATSEPGYYGYTF
TRBV10-3	15	TRBJ1-5	CAISEEAPSNQPQHF
TRBV5-1	14	TRBJ2-7	CASSLVQTFGEQYF
TRBV18	18	TRBJ2-3	CASSHRTISGGYTDTQYF
TRBV6-1	12	TRBJ2-7	CASTHRSYEQYF
TRBV7-8	14	TRBJ1-5	CASSQTGSGQPQHF
TRBV20-1	12	TRBJ1-5	CSARAVSGREHF
TRBV20-1	10	TRBJ2-7	CSAKGGEQYF
TRBV7-2	14	TRBJ1-1	CASSSDLMNTEAFF
TRBV12-3/TRBV12-4	15	TRBJ2-5	CASSLQQAIQETQYF
TRBV7-9	14	TRBJ2-3	CASSPAGGADTQYF
TRBV25-1	17	TRBJ2-1	CASSEGIRGRNYSEQFF
TRBV20-1	14	TRBJ2-7	CSAGTSGASYEQYF
TRBV5-1	14	TRBJ2-7	CASSVGLGTYEQYF
TRBV3-1	13	TRBJ1-5	CASSQDLGQPQHF
TRBV6-6	16	TRBJ2-7	CASSYSTSGTSYEQYF
TRBV20-1	14	TRBJ1-2	CSARDPDPFYGYTF
TRBV7-3	12	TRBJ2-7	CASSHGAGEQYF
TRBV28	14	TRBJ1-1	CASSKRQPNTEAFF
TRBV6-1	14	TRBJ1-5	CASSEPGDNQPQHF
TRBV7-8	13	TRBJ1-5	CASSLGDGQPQHF
TRBV7-2	15	TRBJ2-3	CASSNSRTTADTQYF
TRBV11-2	15	TRBJ2-7	CASSLTGSGRNEQYF
TRBV28	13	TRBJ1-1	CASRSTGEKEAFF
TRBV28	13	TRBJ2-7	CASSLIGSYEQYF